This T cell receptor (beta chain) is drawn from a study of blood T cell repertoires in COVID-19. Study at large: Italy, Spain and the United States were the sources of the convalescent and acute COVID-19 samples.

Germline V CDR1 and CDR2: LNHNV, YYDKDF (reference sequence). The CDR3 runs 16 residues. V was clipped by 3 bases and J by 3 bases, with 14 bases between them. In the authors' methods: Nucleated cell number was recorded as an estimate derived from reference gene primer amplification. Only in-frame clones appear in the TCRdb table, and some are missing; sequencing was by immunoSEQ multiplex PCR. D and trimming come from the DNA, and the V and J calls and clone size come from that table. This sample has roughly 180,000 clones, with about nine tenths found just once. Individuals drawn from 20 to 25 US areas were about 18 to 95 years old. Recovered status applied to Cohort 3 donors who had two consecutive negative PCRs. It also applied to those with clearance or with symptom resolution.

Material for sequencing was PBMCs or T cells enriched from blood (not recorded which). The chain combines TRBV15 with TRBJ1-4; the D is unclear. This clonotype was sampled from a woman in her twenties or thirties who had recovered from COVID-19. CDR3 loop: CATSSGGYQANEKLFF. Written as DNA, the CDR3 is TGTGCCACCAGCAGTGGAGGGTATCAGGCTAATGAAAAACTGTTTTTT. The complete variable domain, with remaining parts taken from reference TRBV15 and TRBJ1-4, reads DAMVIQNPRYQVTQFGKPVTLSCSQTLNHNVMYWYQQKSSQAPKLLFHYYDKDFNNEADTPDNFQSRRPNTSFCFLDIRSPGLGDTAMYLCATSSGGYQANEKLFFGSGTQLSVL.